These 2 T cell receptor beta chains originate from one sample sequenced in a study of T cell clusters in autoimmune cytopenias. Multiplex touch-down PCR amplified TRB using TRB-A and TRB-B pools in one tube. From its re-call of the multiplex PCR reads, TCRdb lists each CDR3 protein once, without DNA. The ten top clones account for roughly 4%, within a sample of several thousand distinct CDR3 sequences. Each sample's input was 250 ng genomic DNA, roughly 38,000 genome equivalents. Sequencing input: peripheral blood. The receptor set was obtained from a human donor with an autoimmune cytopenia or autoimmune hepatitis (not recorded which).

This chain connects TRBV7-9 to TRBJ1-1; the TRBD1 assignment by TCRdb is unverifiable without DNA. CDR3 length: 17 amino acids. Germline CDR1 SEHNR, CDR2 FQNEAQ (reference sequence). The CDR3 sequence is CASSSTGTRVGETEAFF.

The chain couples TRBV20-1 to TRBJ2-1; the TRBD1 assignment by TCRdb is unverifiable without DNA. The CDR3 extends over 12 amino acids. Germline CDR1 reads DFQATT; CDR2 reads SNEGSKA (reference sequence). CDR3 sequence reads: CSAVKGGSEQFF.